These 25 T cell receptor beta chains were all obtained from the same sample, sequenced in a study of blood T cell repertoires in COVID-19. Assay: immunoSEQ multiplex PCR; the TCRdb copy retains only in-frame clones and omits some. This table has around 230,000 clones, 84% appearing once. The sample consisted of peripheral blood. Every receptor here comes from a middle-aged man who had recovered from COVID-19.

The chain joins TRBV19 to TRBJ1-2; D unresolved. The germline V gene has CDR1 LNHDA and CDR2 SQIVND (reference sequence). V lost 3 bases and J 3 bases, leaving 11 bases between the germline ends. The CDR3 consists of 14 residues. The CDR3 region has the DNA TGTGCCAGTAGTATTCCCGGGGAGCACTATGGCTACACCTTC. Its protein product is CASSIPGEHYGYTF.

In DNA form, the CDR3 reads TGCGCCAGCAGCCCCGGGACAGCCGGGGAGACCCAGTACTTC. Translated: CASSPGTAGETQYF. This chain joins TRBV5-1 and TRBJ2-5; 7 bases agree with TRBD1. The germline V gene encodes CDR1 SGHRS and CDR2 YFSETQ. Trimming at V came to 4 bases and at J to 5 bases, leaving 8 bases not matched to a gene. The CDR3 covers 14 residues.

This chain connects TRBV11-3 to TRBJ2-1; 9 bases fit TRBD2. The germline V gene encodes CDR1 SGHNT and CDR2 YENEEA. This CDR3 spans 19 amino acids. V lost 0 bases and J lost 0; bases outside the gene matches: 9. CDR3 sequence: CASSLDLGLAGHSYNEQFF. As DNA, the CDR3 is TGTGCCAGCAGCTTAGATCTGGGGCTAGCGGGGCACTCCTACAATGAGCAGTTCTTC.

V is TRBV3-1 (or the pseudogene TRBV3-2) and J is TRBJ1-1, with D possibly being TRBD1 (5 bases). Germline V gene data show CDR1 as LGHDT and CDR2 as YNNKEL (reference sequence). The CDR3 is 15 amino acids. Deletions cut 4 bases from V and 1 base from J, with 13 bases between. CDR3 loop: CASSPPGRGNTEAFF. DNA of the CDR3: TGTGCCAGCAGCCCCCCTGGAAGGGGGAACACTGAAGCTTTCTTT.

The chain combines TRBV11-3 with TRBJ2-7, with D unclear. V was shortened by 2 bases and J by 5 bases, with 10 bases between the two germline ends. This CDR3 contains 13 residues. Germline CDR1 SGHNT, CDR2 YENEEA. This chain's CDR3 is CASSLNPQNEQYF. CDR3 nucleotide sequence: TGTGCCAGCAGCTTAAACCCTCAGAACGAGCAGTACTTC.

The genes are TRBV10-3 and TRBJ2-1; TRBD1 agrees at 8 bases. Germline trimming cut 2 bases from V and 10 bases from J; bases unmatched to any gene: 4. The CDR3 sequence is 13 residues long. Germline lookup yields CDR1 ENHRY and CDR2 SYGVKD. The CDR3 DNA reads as TGTGCCATCAGTGAGGACAGGGGAGAGGAGCAGTTCTTC. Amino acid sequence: CAISEDRGEEQFF.

CDR3 nucleotide sequence: TGTGCCAGCAGCTCCGGGACAACTAGCACAGATACGCAGTATTTT. Translated, it gives CASSSGTTSTDTQYF. This chain uses TRBV2 with TRBJ2-3; TRBD1 is a possible D gene (6 bases). The V gene lost 6 bases and the J gene lost 0 bases, with 13 bases spanning the gap. The V gene's germline CDR1 is SNHLY and CDR2 FYNNEI. The CDR3 totals 15 residues.

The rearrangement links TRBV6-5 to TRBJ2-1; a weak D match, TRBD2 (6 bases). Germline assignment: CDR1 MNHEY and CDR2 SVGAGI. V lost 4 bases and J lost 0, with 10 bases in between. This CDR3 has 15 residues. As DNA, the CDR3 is TGTGCCAGCAGTTGGGACGGGAGCTCCTACAATGAGCAGTTCTTC. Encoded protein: CASSWDGSSYNEQFF.

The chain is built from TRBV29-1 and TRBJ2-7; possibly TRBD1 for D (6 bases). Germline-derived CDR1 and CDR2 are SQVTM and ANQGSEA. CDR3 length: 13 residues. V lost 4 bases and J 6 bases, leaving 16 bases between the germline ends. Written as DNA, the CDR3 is TGCAGCGTTGTTGGGGGCGCGAAGCTCGAGCAGTACTTC. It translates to CSVVGGAKLEQYF.

As DNA, the CDR3 is TGTGCCAGCAGCGCGTCCGGGAGAGTGAACACTGAAGCTTTCTTT. Translated: CASSASGRVNTEAFF. The V and J genes are TRBV11-2 and TRBJ1-1; D gene unclear. Germline lookup yields CDR1 SGHAT and CDR2 FQNNGV. The CDR3 runs 15 residues. V shed 5 bases and J shed 0 bases, with 13 bases lying between them.

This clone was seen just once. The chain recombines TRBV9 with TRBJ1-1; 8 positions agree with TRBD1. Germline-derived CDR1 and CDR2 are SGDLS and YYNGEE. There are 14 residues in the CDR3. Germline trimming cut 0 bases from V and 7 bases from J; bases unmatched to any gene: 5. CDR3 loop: CASSVGGTGVEAFF. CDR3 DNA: TGTGCCAGCAGCGTAGGAGGGACAGGAGTTGAAGCTTTCTTT.

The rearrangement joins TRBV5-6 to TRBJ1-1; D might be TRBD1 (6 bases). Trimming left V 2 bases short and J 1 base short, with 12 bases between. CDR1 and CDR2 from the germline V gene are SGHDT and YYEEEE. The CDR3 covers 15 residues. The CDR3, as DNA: TGTGCCAGCAGCTTTTGGGGACAACAGAACACTGAAGCTTTCTTT. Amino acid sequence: CASSFWGQQNTEAFF.

The CDR3 DNA reads TGTGCCAGCAGTGAAAGGGAGGCTAGCACAGATACGCAGTATTTT. The encoded protein is CASSEREASTDTQYF. This chain joins TRBV6-1 and TRBJ2-3, with a possible D match to TRBD2 (6 bases). Per the germline V gene, CDR1 is MNHNS and CDR2 is SASEGT. CDR3 length: 15 residues. Trimming cost V 2 bases and J 0 bases, with 9 bases left between them.

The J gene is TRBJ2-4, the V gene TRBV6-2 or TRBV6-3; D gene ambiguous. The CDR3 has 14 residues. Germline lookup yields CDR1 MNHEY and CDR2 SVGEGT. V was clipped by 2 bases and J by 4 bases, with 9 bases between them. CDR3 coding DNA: TGTGCCAGCAGTTACCTAGATCGAAAAAACATTCAGTACTTC. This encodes CASSYLDRKNIQYF.

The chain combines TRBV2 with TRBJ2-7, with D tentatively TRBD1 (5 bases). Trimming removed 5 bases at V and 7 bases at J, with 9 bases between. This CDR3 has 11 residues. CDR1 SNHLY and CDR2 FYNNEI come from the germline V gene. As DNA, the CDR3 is TGTGCCAGCAGTACACAGGCTGAGCAGTACTTC. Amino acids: CASSTQAEQYF.

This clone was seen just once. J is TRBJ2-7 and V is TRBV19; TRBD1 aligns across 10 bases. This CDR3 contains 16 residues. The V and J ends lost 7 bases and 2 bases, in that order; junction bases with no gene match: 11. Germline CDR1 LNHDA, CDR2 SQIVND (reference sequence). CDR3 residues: CASIKRDRGAPYEQYF. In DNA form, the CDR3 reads TGTGCCAGTATCAAAAGGGACAGGGGCGCGCCCTACGAGCAGTACTTC. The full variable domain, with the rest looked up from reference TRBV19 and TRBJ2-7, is DGGITQSPKYLFRKEGQNVTLSCEQNLNHDAMYWYRQDPGQGLRLIYYSQIVNDFQKGDIAEGYSVSREKKESFPLTVTSAQKNPTAFYLCASIKRDRGAPYEQYFGPGTRLTVT.

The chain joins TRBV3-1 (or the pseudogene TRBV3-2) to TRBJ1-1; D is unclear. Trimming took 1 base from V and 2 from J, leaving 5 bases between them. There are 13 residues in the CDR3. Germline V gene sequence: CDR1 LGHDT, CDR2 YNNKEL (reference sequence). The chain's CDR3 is CASSQALNTEAFF. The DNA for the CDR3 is TGTGCCAGCAGCCAAGCACTTAACACTGAAGCTTTCTTT.

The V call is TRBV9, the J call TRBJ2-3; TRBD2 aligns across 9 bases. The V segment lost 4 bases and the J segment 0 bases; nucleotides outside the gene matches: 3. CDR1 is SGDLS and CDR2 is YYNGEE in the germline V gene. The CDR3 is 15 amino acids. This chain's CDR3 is CASSLSGSSTDTQYF. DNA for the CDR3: TGTGCCAGCAGCCTTAGCGGGAGCAGCACAGATACGCAGTATTTT.

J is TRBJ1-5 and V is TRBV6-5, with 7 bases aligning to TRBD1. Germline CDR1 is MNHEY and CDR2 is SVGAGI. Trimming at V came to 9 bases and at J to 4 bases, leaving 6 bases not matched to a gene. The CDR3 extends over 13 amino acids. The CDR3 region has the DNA TGTGCCAGTGCTGACAGGGTAAATCAGCCCCAGCATTTT. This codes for CASADRVNQPQHF.

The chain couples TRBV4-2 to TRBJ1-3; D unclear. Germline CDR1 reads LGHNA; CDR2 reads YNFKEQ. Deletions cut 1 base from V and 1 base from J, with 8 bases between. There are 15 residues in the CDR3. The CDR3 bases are TGTGCCAGCAGCCAAGTGTTGGCTTCTGGAAACACCATATATTTT. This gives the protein CASSQVLASGNTIYF.

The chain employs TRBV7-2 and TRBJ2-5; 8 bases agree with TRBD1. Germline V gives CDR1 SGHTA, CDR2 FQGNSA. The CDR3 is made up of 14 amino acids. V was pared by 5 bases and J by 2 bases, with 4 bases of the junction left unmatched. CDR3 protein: CASSPRTGQETQYF. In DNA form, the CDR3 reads TGTGCCAGCAGCCCCCGGACAGGGCAAGAGACCCAGTACTTC.

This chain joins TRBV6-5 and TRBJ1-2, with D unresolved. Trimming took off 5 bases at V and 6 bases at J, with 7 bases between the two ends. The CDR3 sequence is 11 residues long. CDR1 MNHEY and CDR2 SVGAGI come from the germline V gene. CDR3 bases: TGTGCCAGCAGTCCCGGAGATGGCTACACCTTC. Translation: CASSPGDGYTF.

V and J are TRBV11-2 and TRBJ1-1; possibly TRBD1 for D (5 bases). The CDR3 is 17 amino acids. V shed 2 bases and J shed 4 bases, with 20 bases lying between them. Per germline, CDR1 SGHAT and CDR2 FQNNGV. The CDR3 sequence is CASSLRRQGIVGTEAFF. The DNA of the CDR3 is TGTGCCAGCAGCTTACGTCGGCAGGGCATCGTCGGCACTGAAGCTTTCTTT.

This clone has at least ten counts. The CDR3 nucleotides read TGTGCCAGCAGTCCTCCTAGCACAGATACGCAGTATTTT. It codes for CASSPPSTDTQYF. The rearrangement links TRBV7-2 to TRBJ2-3; D not resolved. Between the trimmed V and J ends, which lost 6 bases and 0 bases, there was a span of 7 bases. This CDR3 spans 13 amino acids. The germline V gene has CDR1 SGHTA and CDR2 FQGNSA.

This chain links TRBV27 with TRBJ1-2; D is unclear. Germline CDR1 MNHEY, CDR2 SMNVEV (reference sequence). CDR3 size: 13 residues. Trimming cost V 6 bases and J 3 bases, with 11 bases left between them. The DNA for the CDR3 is TGTGCCAGCAGACCACTTGACTACTATGGCTACACCTTC. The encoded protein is CASRPLDYYGYTF.